These 22 T cell receptor beta chains share one sample of origin, sequenced in a study of shared clonotypes between healthy human individuals. Assay: immunoSEQ multiplex PCR; the TCRdb copy retains only in-frame clones and omits some. Altogether about 2.3 million clones are present, around 90% being singletons, with the ten largest covering about 0.36%. The sample comprised naive CD4+ T cells from PBMCs. Subset defined: CD45RA+ positively selected. Every receptor here comes from a young man in good health. Some clones in this sample may be carry-over from other donors' samples.

This chain uses TRBV7-2 with TRBJ2-3, with 8 bases that match TRBD2. V was clipped by 6 bases and J by 8 bases; unmatched bases: 13. The CDR3 is 15 residues long. Germline CDR1 is SGHTA and CDR2 is FQGNSA. The CDR3 region is CASSRAGTGGVTQYF. The CDR3 nucleotides read TGTGCCAGCAGTCGGGCGGGGACGGGAGGGGTTACGCAGTATTTT.

The chain has TRBV28 and TRBJ1-1, with 9 nucleotides matching TRBD1. This CDR3 contains 14 residues. Unmatched junction bases numbered 3, after V lost 3 bases and J lost 4 bases. Germline CDR1 reads MDHEN; CDR2 reads SYDVKM. CDR3 nucleotides: TGTGCCAGCAGTTTTGGGACAGGGCCCACTGAAGCTTTCTTT. This translates into CASSFGTGPTEAFF.

V gene TRBV6-5 combines with J gene TRBJ2-7; D may be TRBD1 (5 bases). Trimming took 6 bases from V and 2 from J, leaving 17 bases between them. The CDR3 is 15 amino acids. Germline CDR1 and CDR2: MNHEY and SVGAGI. For the CDR3, the DNA is TGTGCCAGCAGCCCCTCCAAAACAGGACCCTACGAGCAGTACTTC. It encodes CASSPSKTGPYEQYF.

This rearrangement joins TRBV5-1 to TRBJ2-7; D perhaps matches TRBD1 (6 bases). The V end was cut by 0 bases, the J end by 6 bases, with 10 bases between. The CDR3 has 13 amino acids. The germline V gene encodes CDR1 SGHRS and CDR2 YFSETQ. The CDR3 reads CASSLALGGEQYF. In nucleotides, the CDR3 is TGCGCCAGCAGCTTGGCCCTAGGGGGCGAGCAGTACTTC.

The chain carries TRBV5-1 and TRBJ1-3; D is unclear. CDR3 length equals 16 residues. The ends were cut back, 4 bases at V and 0 bases at J, with 14 bases in the middle. Germline values: CDR1 SGHRS, CDR2 YFSETQ. The CDR3 here is CASSTTPVDSGNTIYF. The CDR3 DNA follows: TGCGCCAGCAGCACGACGCCAGTGGACTCTGGAAACACCATATATTTT.

V usage is TRBV11-2 and J usage is TRBJ2-2; D tentatively fits TRBD1 or TRBD2 (6 bases each). V was cut by 2 bases and J by 3 bases, with 10 bases left in between. CDR1 is SGHAT, CDR2 FQNNGV, per germline. This CDR3 has 15 residues. The CDR3 region is CASSLRGEYTGELFF. The CDR3 DNA sequence: TGTGCCAGCAGCTTAAGGGGGGAATACACCGGGGAGCTGTTTTTT.

The rearrangement uses TRBV9 and TRBJ1-3, with a weak D call TRBD1 (5 bases). Per the germline V gene, CDR1 is SGDLS and CDR2 is YYNGEE. The V gene lost 0 bases and the J gene lost 1 base, with 11 bases spanning the gap. The CDR3 extends over 16 amino acids. The CDR3 region is CASSVGTRASGNTIYF. The CDR3 coding sequence is TGTGCCAGCAGCGTAGGCACCAGGGCGTCTGGAAACACCATATATTTT.

The CDR3, as DNA: TGTGCCAGCAATATGAATTACGAGCAGTACTTC. This encodes CASNMNYEQYF. The rearrangement uses TRBV28 and TRBJ2-7; no firm D call. Looked up from germline, CDR1 is MDHEN and CDR2 is SYDVKM. V shed 7 bases and J shed 4 bases, with 8 bases lying between them. This CDR3 comprises 11 residues.

This rearrangement joins TRBV27 to TRBJ2-2; 8 nucleotides align to TRBD1. Germline V CDR1 and CDR2: MNHEY, SMNVEV (reference sequence). Trimming removed 8 bases from V and 3 bases from J; junction bases left unmatched: 11. The CDR3 runs 16 residues. This chain's CDR3 is CASRTRPGGHTGELFF. For the CDR3, the DNA is TGTGCCAGCCGAACCCGGCCAGGGGGCCACACCGGGGAGCTGTTTTTT.

This clone was seen a single time. The rearrangement links TRBV2 to TRBJ2-6, with 14 positions matching TRBD2. CDR3 length: 17 residues. The V and J ends lost 3 bases and 3 bases, in that order; junction bases with no gene match: 1. CDR1 SNHLY and CDR2 FYNNEI come from the germline V gene. The CDR3 reads CASSEGLAGVGANVLTF. CDR3 DNA: TGTGCCAGCAGTGAGGGACTAGCGGGAGTTGGGGCCAACGTCCTGACTTTC.

The chain has TRBV7-3 and TRBJ2-3; D not certain. V was clipped by 0 bases and J by 1 base, with 8 bases between them. From germline, CDR1 is SGHTA and CDR2 FQGTGA. CDR3 length: 15 amino acids. Here the CDR3 DNA reads TGTGCCAGCAGCTTAACGAGGCAGCGCACAGATACGCAGTATTTT. Translated, it gives CASSLTRQRTDTQYF.

The gene calls are TRBV6-1 and TRBJ2-3; possibly TRBD1 for D (5 bases). Germline CDR1 reads MNHNS; CDR2 reads SASEGT. The CDR3 consists of 13 residues. V was trimmed by 5 bases and J by 5 bases, leaving 11 bases between them. The CDR3: CASSQGRGDTQYF. The CDR3 region has the DNA TGTGCCAGCAGTCAGGGAAGGGGAGATACGCAGTATTTT.

The J gene is TRBJ1-1, the V gene TRBV15; a possible D gene is TRBD1 (6 bases). The ends were cut back, 0 bases at V and 1 base at J, with 9 bases in the middle. Germline loops: CDR1 LNHNV, CDR2 YYDKDF (reference sequence). CDR3 length equals 15 residues. The CDR3 sequence: CATSRDRQANTEAFF. The DNA for the CDR3 is TGTGCCACCAGCAGAGATAGACAGGCGAACACTGAAGCTTTCTTT.

The rearrangement joins TRBV10-3 to TRBJ2-5; TRBD1 agrees at 7 bases. V shed 4 bases and J 2 bases; nucleotides not matched to a gene: 7. The CDR3 runs 15 residues. CDR1 and CDR2 from the germline V gene are ENHRY and SYGVKD. The CDR3 DNA sequence: TGTGCCATCAGTGCAAATCGACAGGGACAAGAGACCCAGTACTTC. Translation gives CAISANRQGQETQYF.

This chain joins TRBV9 and TRBJ2-3, with 7 bases that match TRBD2. Per the germline V gene, CDR1 is SGDLS and CDR2 is YYNGEE. Unmatched junction bases numbered 12, after V lost 7 bases and J lost 1 base. The CDR3 covers 16 residues. CDR3 nucleotides: TGTGCCAGCTCATCAACGGGCGGGAGTGGCACAGATACGCAGTATTTT. Protein: CASSSTGGSGTDTQYF. The complete variable domain, with remaining parts taken from reference TRBV9 and TRBJ2-3, reads DSGVTQTPKHLITATGQRVTLRCSPRSGDLSVYWYQQSLDQGLQFLIQYYNGEERAKGNILERFSAQQFPDLHSELNLSSLELGDSALYFCASSSTGGSGTDTQYFGPGTRLTVL.

J is TRBJ1-4 and V is TRBV19; 8 bases are shared with TRBD1. In germline, CDR1 is LNHDA, CDR2 SQIVND (reference sequence). CDR3 length: 15 amino acids. J was trimmed by 5 bases and V by 4 bases; bases with no gene match: 6. This CDR3 reads CASSTGTGYNEKLFF. CDR3 sequence (DNA): TGTGCCAGTAGTACCGGGACAGGCTACAATGAAAAACTGTTTTTT.

The J gene is TRBJ2-1, the V gene TRBV28; 8 bases line up with TRBD2. CDR3 length: 13 residues. Unmatched junction bases numbered 14, after V lost 7 bases and J lost 15 bases. Germline loops: CDR1 MDHEN, CDR2 SYDVKM. CDR3 region: CASTEHPGGILFF. For the CDR3, the DNA is TGTGCCAGCACCGAACATCCGGGGGGGATTCTGTTCTTC.

The count of this clone is one. The J gene is TRBJ1-3, the V gene TRBV4-1; unclear D gene. V lost 0 bases and J 4 bases, leaving 7 bases between the germline ends. Germline V gene data show CDR1 as MGHRA and CDR2 as YSYEKL. The CDR3 is made up of 14 amino acids. The CDR3 spells CASSQDHWGNTIYF. The CDR3 nucleotides are TGCGCCAGCAGCCAAGATCATTGGGGAAACACCATATATTTT.

This rearrangement joins TRBV11-2 to TRBJ1-1, with no clear D. Germline CDR1 reads SGHAT; CDR2 reads FQNNGV. Between the trimmed V and J ends, which lost 3 bases and 1 base, there was a span of 3 bases. CDR3 length equals 12 residues. The CDR3 DNA reads as TGTGCCAGCAGCTTCGCGAACACTGAAGCTTTCTTT. This translates into CASSFANTEAFF.

V and J are TRBV5-6 and TRBJ1-4; possible D gene TRBD1, 6 bases. The CDR3 runs 17 residues. From germline, CDR1 is SGHDT and CDR2 YYEEEE. V was cut by 3 bases and J by 0 bases, with 15 bases left in between. In DNA, the CDR3 is TGTGCCAGCAGCTCCAAACAGGGCCTGACAACTAATGAAAAACTGTTTTTT. It specifies CASSSKQGLTTNEKLFF. Complete variable domain (other parts from reference TRBV5-6 and TRBJ1-4): DAGVTQSPTHLIKTRGQQVTLRCSPKSGHDTVSWYQQALGQGPQFIFQYYEEEERQRGNFPDRFSGHQFPNYSSELNVNALLLGDSALYLCASSSKQGLTTNEKLFFGSGTQLSVL.

This chain links TRBV28 with TRBJ1-1; D is unresolved. This CDR3 is 16 amino acids long. CDR1 and CDR2 from the germline V gene are MDHEN and SYDVKM. Deletions cut 2 bases from V and 6 bases from J, with 19 bases between. CDR3 sequence: CASSLIGPGREAEAFF. CDR3 in DNA: TGTGCCAGCAGTTTAATAGGGCCGGGCCGCGAGGCTGAAGCTTTCTTT. Variable domain in full (rest from reference TRBV28 and TRBJ1-1): DVKVTQSSRYLVKRTGEKVFLECVQDMDHENMFWYRQDPGLGLRLIYFSYDVKMKEKGDIPEGYSVSREKKERFSLILESASTNQTSMYLCASSLIGPGREAEAFFGQGTRLTVV.

The V gene is TRBV19, the J gene TRBJ1-1; possibly TRBD1 for D (6 bases). The V and J ends lost 6 bases and 6 bases respectively, with 11 bases between them. The CDR3 is 12 residues long. Per germline, CDR1 LNHDA and CDR2 SQIVND (reference sequence). The CDR3 DNA is TGTGCCAGTAGCCAGGGGCAATCTGAAGCTTTCTTT. Amino acid sequence: CASSQGQSEAFF. Together with reference TRBV19 and TRBJ1-1, the CDR3 gives the full variable domain: DGGITQSPKYLFRKEGQNVTLSCEQNLNHDAMYWYRQDPGQGLRLIYYSQIVNDFQKGDIAEGYSVSREKKESFPLTVTSAQKNPTAFYLCASSQGQSEAFFGQGTRLTVV.